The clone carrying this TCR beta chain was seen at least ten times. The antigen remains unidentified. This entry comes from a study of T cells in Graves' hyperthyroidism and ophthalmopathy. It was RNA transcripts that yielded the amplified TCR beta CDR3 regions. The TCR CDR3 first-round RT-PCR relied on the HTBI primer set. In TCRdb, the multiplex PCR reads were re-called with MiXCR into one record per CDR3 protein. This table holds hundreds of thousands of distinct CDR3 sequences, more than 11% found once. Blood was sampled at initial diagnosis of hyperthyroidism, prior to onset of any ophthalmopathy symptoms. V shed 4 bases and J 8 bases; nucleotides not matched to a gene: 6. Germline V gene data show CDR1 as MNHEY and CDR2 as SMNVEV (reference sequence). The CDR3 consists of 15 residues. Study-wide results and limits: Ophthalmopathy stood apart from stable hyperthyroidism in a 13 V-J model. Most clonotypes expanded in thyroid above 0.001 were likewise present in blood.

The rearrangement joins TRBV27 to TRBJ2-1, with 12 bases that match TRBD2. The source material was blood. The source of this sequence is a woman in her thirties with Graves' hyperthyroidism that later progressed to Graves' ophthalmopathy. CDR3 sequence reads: CASSSRLAGVYEQFF. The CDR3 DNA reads TGTGCCAGCAGTTCACGACTAGCGGGAGTATATGAGCAGTTCTTC.